This T cell receptor (beta chain) originates from a study of blood T cell repertoires in COVID-19. Whole-study context: T cells, B-cell-depleted T cells, or PBMCs provided the cDNA or gDNA that served as material.

The authors' processing: Scientists estimated how many nucleated cells there were by amplifying reference gene primers. Profiled with immunoSEQ multiplex PCR; TCRdb holds only in-frame clones, not every one. That table gives V, J and clone size, and the DNA gave D and trimming. This sample has about 63,000 clones, with around 79% found just once. This CDR3 has 15 amino acids. Per the germline V gene, CDR1 is SGHTS and CDR2 is YDEGEE. V shed 0 bases and J shed 8 bases, with 17 bases lying between them. The sequence was obtained from a human donor in a cohort sampled during active COVID-19. The sequenced material came from peripheral blood. The chain combines TRBV5-8 with TRBJ1-2, with a tentative D call TRBD1 (5 bases). The CDR3 spells CASSLGGRVGFGYTF. CDR3 in DNA: TGTGCCAGCAGCTTGGGGGGCAGGGTCGGGTTCGGCTACACCTTC.